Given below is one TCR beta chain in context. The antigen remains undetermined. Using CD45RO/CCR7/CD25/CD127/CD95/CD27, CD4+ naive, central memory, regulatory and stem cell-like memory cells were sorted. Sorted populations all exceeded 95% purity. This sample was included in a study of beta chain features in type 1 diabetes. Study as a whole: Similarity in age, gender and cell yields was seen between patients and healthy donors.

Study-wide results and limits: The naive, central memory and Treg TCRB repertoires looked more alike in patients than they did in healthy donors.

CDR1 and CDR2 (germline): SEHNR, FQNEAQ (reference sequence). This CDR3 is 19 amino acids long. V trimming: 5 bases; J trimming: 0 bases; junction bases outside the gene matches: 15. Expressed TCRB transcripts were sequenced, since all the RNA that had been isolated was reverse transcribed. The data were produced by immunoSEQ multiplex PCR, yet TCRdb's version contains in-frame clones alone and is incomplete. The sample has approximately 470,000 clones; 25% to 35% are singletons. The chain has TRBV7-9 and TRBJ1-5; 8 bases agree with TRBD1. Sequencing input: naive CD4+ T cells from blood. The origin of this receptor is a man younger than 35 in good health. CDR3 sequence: CASSPGPGQGFTSNQPQHF. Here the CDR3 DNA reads TGTGCCAGCAGCCCTGGGCCTGGACAGGGCTTTACTAGCAATCAGCCCCAGCATTTT.